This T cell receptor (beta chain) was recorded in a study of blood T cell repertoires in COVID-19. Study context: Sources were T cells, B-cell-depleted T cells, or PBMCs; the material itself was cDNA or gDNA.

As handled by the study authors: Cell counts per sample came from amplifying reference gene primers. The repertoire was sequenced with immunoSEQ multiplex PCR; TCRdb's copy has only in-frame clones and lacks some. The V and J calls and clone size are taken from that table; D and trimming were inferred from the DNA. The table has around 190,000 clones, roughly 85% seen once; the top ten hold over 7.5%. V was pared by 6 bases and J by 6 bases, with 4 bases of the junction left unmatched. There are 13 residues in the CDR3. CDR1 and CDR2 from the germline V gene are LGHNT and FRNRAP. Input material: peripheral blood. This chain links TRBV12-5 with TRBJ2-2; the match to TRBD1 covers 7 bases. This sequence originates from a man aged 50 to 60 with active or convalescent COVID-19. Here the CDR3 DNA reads TGTGCTAGTGGCCGACAGGGACCCGGGGAGCTGTTTTTT. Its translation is CASGRQGPGELFF. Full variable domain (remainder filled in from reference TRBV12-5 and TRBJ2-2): DARVTQTPRHKVTEMGQEVTMRCQPILGHNTVFWYRQTMMQGLELLAYFRNRAPLDDSGMPKDRFSAEMPDATLATLKIQPSEPRDSAVYFCASGRQGPGELFFGEGSRLTVL.